The 27 T cell receptor beta chains reported below all come from one sample, sequenced in a study of a mutant IDH1 vaccine in newly diagnosed glioma. Profiling relied on immunoSEQ multiplex PCR, and the TCRdb table lists in-frame clones only, not all of them. The sample contains about 38,000 clones, roughly 80% of which appear only once. These receptors' targets are unknown. The time point here: week 23, last vaccination. Every vaccine dose comprised 300 ug of mutant IDH1 20-mer peptide plus topical imiquimod. The sequencing here drew on PBMCs, taken from a glioma patient whose treatment included an IDH1 peptide vaccine. The receptors were gathered from a man aged 35-49 years with glioma.

This clone was counted a single time. This chain connects TRBV19 to TRBJ1-3; no clear D gene. The length of the CDR3 is 14 residues. Trimming took off 8 bases at V and 0 bases at J, with 11 bases between the two ends. CDR1 and CDR2 (germline): LNHDA, SQIVND (reference sequence). The CDR3 DNA sequence: TGTGCCAGTCGCCCCCAGATCTCTGGAAACACCATATATTTT. It yields the protein CASRPQISGNTIYF.

The genes are TRBV19 and TRBJ2-6; D is ambiguous. The V and J ends lost 6 bases and 1 base respectively, with 10 bases between them. Germline V gives CDR1 LNHDA, CDR2 SQIVND (reference sequence). The CDR3 spans 15 residues. CDR3: CASRPMVSGANVLTF. CDR3 sequence (DNA): TGTGCCAGTAGACCAATGGTATCTGGGGCCAACGTCCTGACTTTC.

This clone was observed a few times. V gene TRBV30 combines with J gene TRBJ1-1; possibly TRBD1 for D (5 bases). Trimming removed 5 bases at V and 4 bases at J, with 8 bases between. CDR1 and CDR2 from the germline V gene are GTSNPN and SVGIG (reference sequence). CDR3 size: 11 residues. CDR3 bases: TGTGCCTGGGAGAGGGGCACTGAAGCTTTCTTT. This codes for CAWERGTEAFF. Full variable domain (remainder filled in from reference TRBV30 and TRBJ1-1): SQTIHQWPATLVQPVGSPLSLECTVEGTSNPNLYWYRQAAGRGLQLLFYSVGIGQISSEVPQNLSASRPQDRQFILSSKKLLLSDSGFYLCAWERGTEAFFGQGTRLTVV.

The genes are TRBV11-1 and TRBJ1-1; possibly TRBD1 for D (6 bases). Between the trimmed V and J ends, which lost 2 bases and 4 bases, there was a span of 17 bases. The germline V gene has CDR1 SGHAT and CDR2 FQDESV (reference sequence). The CDR3 loop spans 16 amino acids. The DNA of the CDR3 is TGTGCCAGCAGCTTACCCGGACAGCCATCCAGCACTGAAGCTTTCTTT. This encodes CASSLPGQPSSTEAFF.

The chain has TRBV28 and TRBJ2-7, with a weak D call TRBD1 (6 bases). The CDR3 is 17 residues long. CDR1 is MDHEN and CDR2 is SYDVKM in the germline V gene. Between the trimmed V and J ends, which lost 5 bases and 4 bases, there was a span of 24 bases. The CDR3, as DNA: TGTGCCAGCAGTCCCAGGACAGATAGCCTAATTGAGTACGAGCAGTACTTC. Translated, it gives CASSPRTDSLIEYEQYF.

The genes are TRBV7-2 and TRBJ2-3; possible D gene TRBD2, 7 bases. CDR3 length equals 17 residues. V lost 4 bases and J lost 5, with 22 bases in between. Germline CDR1 is SGHTA and CDR2 is FQGNSA. CDR3 in amino acids: CASSSTLLAGAGDTQYF. The CDR3 coding sequence is TGTGCCAGCAGCTCAACCCTCCTCGCGGGGGCAGGAGATACGCAGTATTTT.

The chain carries TRBV7-2 and TRBJ2-4, with D possibly being TRBD1 or TRBD2 (5 bases each). CDR1 is SGHTA and CDR2 is FQGNSA in the germline V gene. The CDR3 totals 17 residues. V lost 4 bases and J 0 bases, leaving 16 bases between the germline ends. The CDR3 nucleotides are TGTGCCAGCAGCTATACTCGGGACGGTGGAGCCAAAAACATTCAGTACTTC. Protein: CASSYTRDGGAKNIQYF.

CDR3 DNA: TGCGCCAGCAGTCAGAGGGTCCGGGGGACCCAGTACTTC. Translated, it gives CASSQRVRGTQYF. The chain carries TRBV23-1 and TRBJ2-5; D is possibly TRBD2 (5 bases). TRBV23-1 is given ORF status, its function remaining uncertain. The CDR3 covers 13 residues. V was shortened by 3 bases and J by 7 bases, with 12 bases between the two germline ends.

J is TRBJ1-1 and V is TRBV11-1; no definite D call. Per the germline V gene, CDR1 is SGHAT and CDR2 is FQDESV (reference sequence). There are 12 residues in the CDR3. Trimming took off 3 bases at V and 6 bases at J, with 8 bases between the two ends. The CDR3, as DNA: TGTGCCAGCAGCTTCGATAACTCTGAAGCTTTCTTT. Translated, it gives CASSFDNSEAFF.

This chain connects TRBV21-1 to TRBJ1-4; the D call in the table, TRBD1, was not verified against the DNA. TRBV21-1 is deemed a pseudogene. This CDR3 is built from 12 residues. The CDR3 region is CASSKKGFKLFF. The CDR3 DNA is TGTGCCAGCAGCAAAAAGGGGTTTAAACTGTTTTTT.

The genes are TRBV4-3 and TRBJ2-1, with D unresolved. Germline lookup yields CDR1 LGHNA and CDR2 YSLEER. V shed 1 base and J shed 5 bases, with 9 bases lying between them. The CDR3 is made up of 14 amino acids. CDR3 loop: CASSQGVRNNEQFF. CDR3 sequence (DNA): TGCGCCAGCAGCCAAGGGGTGAGGAACAATGAGCAGTTCTTC.

By share, this clone counts as medium-sized. The chain employs TRBV4-1 and TRBJ2-1, with 8 positions matching TRBD1. Looked up from germline, CDR1 is MGHRA and CDR2 is YSYEKL. J gave up 2 bases and V 2 bases, and 5 bases lay outside the gene matches. The CDR3 extends over 16 amino acids. CDR3 coding DNA: TGCGCCAGCAGCCAACAACCGGGACAGGCCTACAATGAGCAGTTCTTC. Translated, it gives CASSQQPGQAYNEQFF.

This clone was seen more than once but under ten times. The chain joins TRBV29-1 to TRBJ2-7; D unresolved. Trimming stripped 0 bases from V and 6 bases from J, with 9 bases between. Germline lookup yields CDR1 SQVTM and CDR2 ANQGSEA. The CDR3 contains 12 residues. This chain's CDR3 is CSVEDRNFEQYF. DNA for the CDR3: TGCAGCGTTGAAGATCGTAACTTCGAGCAGTACTTC.

The chain couples TRBV25-1 to TRBJ2-5; tentatively, D is TRBD1 or TRBD2 (5 bases each). V was cut by 4 bases and J by 4 bases, with 16 bases left in between. CDR1 and CDR2 (germline): MGHDK, SYGVNS. The CDR3 has 15 amino acids. The chain's CDR3 is CASSAYSGPGETQYF. In DNA, the CDR3 is TGTGCCAGCAGTGCTTACTCGGGGCCTGGAGAGACCCAGTACTTC.

The genes are TRBV2 and TRBJ2-7; TRBD1 matches at 7 bases. The CDR3 extends over 17 amino acids. Trimming cost V 1 base and J 0 bases; bases outside gene matches: 9. Germline lookup yields CDR1 SNHLY and CDR2 FYNNEI. The CDR3 protein is CASSEEGAQISSYEQYF. DNA of the CDR3: TGTGCCAGCAGTGAAGAGGGGGCGCAAATCAGCTCCTACGAGCAGTACTTC.

The chain recombines TRBV11-2 with TRBJ2-3; TRBD1 might be the D (5 bases). The CDR3 length is 14 residues. The V end lost 7 bases, the J end lost 2 bases, and 13 bases lay between the germline ends. Germline V lookup: CDR1 SGHAT, CDR2 FQNNGV. This chain's CDR3 is CASTWGGYTDTQYF. The CDR3 bases are TGTGCCAGCACCTGGGGCGGATACACAGATACGCAGTATTTT.

This chain links TRBV27 with TRBJ1-6, with D maybe TRBD1 (6 bases). CDR3 length: 14 amino acids. Germline lookup yields CDR1 MNHEY and CDR2 SMNVEV (reference sequence). V lost 7 bases and J lost 3, with 10 bases in between. CDR3: CASTTGFYNSPLHF. The CDR3 DNA reads TGTGCCAGCACTACAGGGTTCTATAATTCACCCCTCCACTTT.

This clone was recorded a few times. The chain recombines TRBV14 with TRBJ1-6; TRBD1 matches at 7 bases. From germline, CDR1 is SGHDN and CDR2 FVKESK. CDR3 length: 15 residues. The V segment lost 1 base and the J segment 6 bases; nucleotides outside the gene matches: 3. The CDR3, as DNA: TGTGCCAGCAGCCAAGGACAGGGAATTAATTCACCCCTCCACTTT. As protein: CASSQGQGINSPLHF.

The genes are TRBV4-2 and TRBJ2-1; 10 bases line up with TRBD2. CDR1 is LGHNA and CDR2 is YNFKEQ in the germline V gene. V gave up 0 bases and J gave up 9 bases; unmatched junction bases: 17. The CDR3 has 19 amino acids. CDR3 in DNA: TGTGCCAGCAGCCAAGAAAGTCTGACTAGCGGGTATTTCCTCCGTGAGCAGTTCTTC. It encodes CASSQESLTSGYFLREQFF.

V and J are TRBV28 and TRBJ2-5; D is perhaps TRBD2 (6 bases). The germline V and J ends were trimmed by 3 bases and 4 bases, with 21 bases remaining between them. The germline gives CDR1 MDHEN, CDR2 SYDVKM. CDR3 length: 17 residues. CDR3 nucleotides: TGTGCCAGCAGTTTTGAGCCGAGACTAGTGGGAGGAGAGACCCAGTACTTC. Its protein is CASSFEPRLVGGETQYF. Using reference TRBV28 and TRBJ2-5 for the parts outside the CDR3, the full variable domain is DVKVTQSSRYLVKRTGEKVFLECVQDMDHENMFWYRQDPGLGLRLIYFSYDVKMKEKGDIPEGYSVSREKKERFSLILESASTNQTSMYLCASSFEPRLVGGETQYFGPGTRLLVL.

J is TRBJ2-3 and V is TRBV7-2, with no clear D. The germline V gene has CDR1 SGHTA and CDR2 FQGNSA. V shed 6 bases and J shed 0 bases, with 7 bases lying between them. This CDR3 is 13 amino acids long. This CDR3 is CASRGLSTDTQYF. CDR3 nucleotides: TGTGCCAGCAGGGGCCTAAGCACAGATACGCAGTATTTT. Based on the CDR3 plus reference TRBV7-2 and TRBJ2-3, the full variable domain is GAGVSQSPSNKVTEKGKDVELRCDPISGHTALYWYRQSLGQGLEFLIYFQGNSAPDKSGLPSDRFSAERTGGSVSTLTIQRTQQEDSAVYLCASRGLSTDTQYFGPGTRLTVL.

The rearrangement uses TRBV7-2 and TRBJ2-7, with D tentatively TRBD1 (5 bases). Trimming pared 1 base from V and 5 bases from J, leaving 9 bases between. In germline, CDR1 is SGHTA, CDR2 FQGNSA. This CDR3 contains 13 residues. The CDR3 nucleotides read TGTGCCAGCAGCTTAGTGGACACCCACGAGCAGTACTTC. This translates into CASSLVDTHEQYF.

J is TRBJ2-3 and V is TRBV28; 11 nucleotides align to TRBD2. CDR1 and CDR2 from the germline V gene are MDHEN and SYDVKM. V was pared by 6 bases and J by 1 base, with 3 bases of the junction left unmatched. The CDR3 is 15 residues long. The CDR3 bases are TGTGCCAGCAGCCCGGGACTAGCGGGCACAGATACGCAGTATTTT. This translates into CASSPGLAGTDTQYF.

The chain uses TRBV5-4 and TRBJ2-7; 11 positions match TRBD1. CDR1 SGHNT and CDR2 YYREEE come from the germline V gene (reference sequence). The length of the CDR3 is 13 residues. Germline trimming cut 3 bases from V and 4 bases from J; bases unmatched to any gene: 0. The CDR3 nucleotides read TGTGCCAGCAGCTGGGACAGGGGGTACGAGCAGTACTTC. This translates into CASSWDRGYEQYF.

This chain uses TRBV6-4 with TRBJ1-5; possibly TRBD1 for D (5 bases). Germline values: CDR1 MRHNA, CDR2 SNTAGT. The CDR3 loop spans 14 amino acids. Trimming pared 0 bases from V and 6 bases from J, leaving 9 bases between. CDR3 in DNA: TGTGCCAGCAGTGACTCGTGGGGGATTCAGCCCCAGCATTTT. Translated, it gives CASSDSWGIQPQHF.

This clone turned up a few times. The chain carries TRBV9 and TRBJ2-2, with D perhaps matching TRBD1 or TRBD2 (5 bases each). Trimming took off 2 bases at V and 4 bases at J, with 15 bases between the two ends. Germline V gene lookup returns CDR1 SGDLS and CDR2 YYNGEE. This CDR3 region has 16 residues. The CDR3 bases are TGTGCCAGCAGCGTTGCAGGGACCGCGGGCACCGGGGAGCTGTTTTTT. It is translated as CASSVAGTAGTGELFF.

The genes are TRBV4-3 and TRBJ2-2; 7 bases agree with TRBD2. V was pared by 8 bases and J by 6 bases, with 6 bases of the junction left unmatched. The CDR3 sequence is 13 residues long. Per the germline V gene, CDR1 is LGHNA and CDR2 is YSLEER. CDR3 DNA: TGCGCCAGCGGGAGGGCCCTCGCCGGGGAGCTGTTTTTT. It codes for CASGRALAGELFF.